Presented here are 12 T cell receptor beta chains from one specimen sequenced in a study of T-cell memory formation after mild COVID-19 (dated by TCRdb to about 2021). The library was made by 5' RACE. Sequencing took place on an Illumina NovaSeq 6000. TCRdb trimmed public reads at Q25 via fastp, called clones via MiXCR and kept in-frame beta chains. A single entry per CDR3 protein holds the most common genes and DNA from its merged rows. Recorded for this sample are over 350,000 distinct CDR3 sequences; 20% to 25% of them occurred a single time. Clones ranked in the top ten supply roughly 8.7% of the sample. The specimen sequenced was PBMCs or a T cell subset sorted from them (not recorded which). All receptors derive from an adult woman who had mild COVID-19 (a few samples of this study predate the infection). The sample titles of this study are shuffled in the database, so cell type and time point are left out; the donor was told from shared clones.

The chain is built from TRBV12-3 or TRBV12-4 and TRBJ2-2; TRBD2 matches at 8 bases. The CDR3 totals 15 residues. Unmatched junction bases numbered 6, after V lost 2 bases and J lost 7 bases. The CDR3 DNA is TGTGCCAGCAGTTTACAAAGCGGGGGTTACGGGGAGCTGTTTTTT. Translating it yields CASSLQSGGYGELFF.

V usage is TRBV7-2 and J usage is TRBJ2-1; TRBD2 matches at 11 bases. V lost 5 bases and J lost 1; bases outside the gene matches: 10. The CDR3 has 18 amino acids. In germline, CDR1 is SGHTA, CDR2 FQGNSA. CDR3 in amino acids: CASSKPGLADHSYNEQFF. DNA of the CDR3: TGTGCCAGCAGCAAACCGGGACTAGCGGACCATTCCTACAATGAGCAGTTCTTC.

This clonotype showed up just a few times. The chain employs TRBV12-3 or TRBV12-4 and TRBJ2-3; 14 nucleotides match TRBD2. With 6 bases clipped from V and 2 bases from J, the junction kept 13 bases outside the gene matches. The length of the CDR3 is 19 residues. DNA for the CDR3: TGTGCCAGCAGCCAGACTAGCGGGAGGGCCTTGCGGGACACAGATACGCAGTATTTT. Amino acids: CASSQTSGRALRDTDTQYF.

This clonotype appeared a few times. The chain couples TRBV7-3 to TRBJ2-2, with D unresolved. The germline CDR1 and CDR2 sequences are SGHTA and FQGTGA. V lost 8 bases to trimming and J lost 6 bases, with 13 bases between them. The CDR3 length is 13 residues. The DNA of the CDR3 is TGTGCCAGCCGCGTAGGGCCTGCCGGGGAGCTGTTTTTT. It specifies CASRVGPAGELFF.

This sequence joins TRBV15 and TRBJ2-6; D perhaps matches TRBD2 (5 bases). Germline CDR1 and CDR2: LNHNV and YYDKDF (reference sequence). This CDR3 comprises 15 residues. V dropped 1 base and J dropped 2 bases, with 6 bases sitting between them. CDR3 region: CATSRVEAGANVLTF. The CDR3 nucleotides read TGTGCCACCAGCAGAGTGGAGGCTGGGGCCAACGTCCTGACTTTC.

The V and J genes are TRBV5-4 and TRBJ2-7; TRBD2 agrees at 7 bases. V lost 4 bases, J lost 0 bases, and 7 bases stayed unmatched. The germline V gene encodes CDR1 SGHNT and CDR2 YYREEE (reference sequence). This CDR3 is built from 15 residues. The CDR3 loop is CASSTGLVDSYEQYF. DNA for the CDR3: TGTGCCAGCAGCACCGGACTAGTCGACTCCTACGAGCAGTACTTC.

The rearrangement uses TRBV4-3 and TRBJ1-2, with D hard to call. V was cut by 2 bases and J by 2 bases, with 12 bases left in between. Germline V gene lookup returns CDR1 LGHNA and CDR2 YSLEER. The CDR3 has 15 residues. The CDR3 sequence: CASSQSRTVNYGYTF. CDR3 DNA: TGCGCCAGCAGCCAATCACGGACGGTGAACTATGGCTACACCTTC.

For the CDR3, the DNA is TGTGCCAGCAGCCCCAACCCTCCAAGGGCAGATACGCAGTATTTT. Translated, it gives CASSPNPPRADTQYF. The chain couples TRBV11-2 to TRBJ2-3; no definite D call. This CDR3 has 15 amino acids. Trimming cost V 5 bases and J 4 bases, with 16 bases left between them. CDR1 is SGHAT and CDR2 is FQNNGV in the germline V gene.

V is TRBV29-1 and J is TRBJ2-5; TRBD2 is a possible D gene (6 bases). This CDR3 contains 12 residues. V lost 7 bases and J lost 5, with 14 bases in between. Germline V gene lookup returns CDR1 SQVTM and CDR2 ANQGSEA. CDR3 sequence reads: CSAYRGWETQYF. In DNA, the CDR3 is TGCAGCGCCTACCGGGGGTGGGAGACCCAGTACTTC.

This clonotype was found many times. This rearrangement joins TRBV28 to TRBJ1-1; D call uncertain. CDR1 and CDR2 from the germline V gene are MDHEN and SYDVKM. Trimming cost V 4 bases and J 1 base, with 10 bases left between them. The CDR3 is made up of 14 amino acids. CDR3 residues: CASSYTGRNTEAFF. The CDR3 region has the DNA TGTGCCAGCAGTTATACGGGAAGGAACACTGAAGCTTTCTTT. Full variable domain (missing parts from reference TRBV28 and TRBJ1-1): DVKVTQSSRYLVKRTGEKVFLECVQDMDHENMFWYRQDPGLGLRLIYFSYDVKMKEKGDIPEGYSVSREKKERFSLILESASTNQTSMYLCASSYTGRNTEAFFGQGTRLTVV.

The chain uses TRBV20-1 and TRBJ2-5, with D possibly matching TRBD2 (6 bases). Germline V gene sequence: CDR1 DFQATT, CDR2 SNEGSKA (reference sequence). V was pared by 6 bases and J by 2 bases, with 13 bases between. The CDR3 is 13 amino acids. CDR3 bases: TGCAGTGCGACGGGACTCGGACAAGAGACCCAGTACTTC. Translation gives CSATGLGQETQYF.

The rearrangement links TRBV7-2 to TRBJ2-5, with a tentative D call TRBD2 (5 bases). The CDR3 consists of 20 residues. The ends were cut back, 3 bases at V and 2 bases at J, with 28 bases in the middle. CDR1 SGHTA and CDR2 FQGNSA come from the germline V gene. The DNA of the CDR3 is TGTGCCAGCAGCTTTCGGAGCCTGAGCCTAGCTGGTTCTTTACAAGAGACCCAGTACTTC. Encoded protein: CASSFRSLSLAGSLQETQYF.